This TCR beta chain was obtained from a study of T cell changes during pregnancy in multiple sclerosis (dated by TCRdb to about 2019). At the level of the whole study: Changes in the T cell repertoire over the course of pregnancy were examined in this study in women with multiple sclerosis.

Library creation used the immunoSEQ multiplex PCR assay. TCRdb holds this immuneACCESS table with in-frame rearrangements only. Some clones are missing; in checked studies, unresolved V genes explain under half, and the rest has no known cause. This sample gives around 110,000 clones in total; roughly 92% of them show up just once. The ten biggest clones cover more than 1.5% of the sample. A note on this clone: This receptor's antigen is unknown. Nothing much larger sits one base from this clone, and base qualities are not available.

V is clipped by 10 bases and J by 1 base, and the sequence between their germline boundaries is 19 bases long. CDR1 and CDR2, per the germline V gene (reference sequence), are SEHNR and FQNEAQ. Including the terminal cysteine and phenylalanine, the CDR3 comprises 15 residues. Left in the record is the CDR3 DNA by itself, 45 bases read in frame from the first base. The sequencing here drew on peripheral blood, taken in the third trimester of pregnancy. Here the chain combines TRBV7-9 and TRBJ1-2, with the D segment identity uncertain. This sequence originates from a female donor with multiple sclerosis, enrolled in a pregnancy study. The CDR3 region reads CATDGWRAGNYGYTF. The sequenced DNA is TGTGCCACCGACGGTTGGCGTGCGGGTAACTATGGCTACACCTTC.